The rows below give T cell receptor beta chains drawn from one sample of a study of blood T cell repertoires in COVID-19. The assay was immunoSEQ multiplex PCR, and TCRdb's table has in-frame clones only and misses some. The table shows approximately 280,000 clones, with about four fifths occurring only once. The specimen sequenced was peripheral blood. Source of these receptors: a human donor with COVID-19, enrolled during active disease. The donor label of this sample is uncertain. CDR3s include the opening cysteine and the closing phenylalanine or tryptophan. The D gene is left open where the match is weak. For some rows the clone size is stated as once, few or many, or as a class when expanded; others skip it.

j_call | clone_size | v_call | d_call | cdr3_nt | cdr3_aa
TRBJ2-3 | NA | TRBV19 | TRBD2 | TGTGCCAGTAGTATTAATCTAGCGGGCACAGATACGCAGTATTTT | CASSINLAGTDTQYF
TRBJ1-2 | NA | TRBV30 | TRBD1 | TGTGCCTGGGGGGGGCAGGGGGTGAGCTGGGACTATGGCTACACCTTC | CAWGGQGVSWDYGYTF
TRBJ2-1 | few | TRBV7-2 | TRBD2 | TGTGCCAGCAGCTTAACTAGCGGGGATTACAATGAGCAGTTCTTC | CASSLTSGDYNEQFF
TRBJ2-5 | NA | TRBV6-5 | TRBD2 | TGTGCCAGCAGCCAGCGGGAGGGCAGGGCAGAGACCCAGTACTTC | CASSQREGRAETQYF
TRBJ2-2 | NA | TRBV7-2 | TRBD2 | TGTGCCAGCAGCTTAGCACTAGCGGGAGAGCTGTTTTTT | CASSLALAGELFF
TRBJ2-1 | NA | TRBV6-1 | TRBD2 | TGTGCCAGCAGTGCAAGAGGACTAGCGGTCTACAATGAGCAGTTCTTC | CASSARGLAVYNEQFF
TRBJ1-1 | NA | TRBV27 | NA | TGTGCCAGCAGTTTGAGACCCGGGATGAACACTGAAGCTTTCTTT | CASSLRPGMNTEAFF
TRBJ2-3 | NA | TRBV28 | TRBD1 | TGTGCCAGCAGTGGCGTACCGGACAGGGGGGATACGCAGTATTTT | CASSGVPDRGDTQYF
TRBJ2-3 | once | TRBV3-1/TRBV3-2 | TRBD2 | TGTGCCAGCAGCCGGGGACTAGCGGGAGGGTGGACGCAGTATTTT | CASSRGLAGGWTQYF
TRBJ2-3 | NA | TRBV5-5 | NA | TGTGCCAGCAGCTTGCTAACCGGCACAGATACGCAGTATTTT | CASSLLTGTDTQYF
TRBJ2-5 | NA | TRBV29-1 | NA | TGCAGCGTTGCAGGTATTGAGACCCAGTACTTC | CSVAGIETQYF
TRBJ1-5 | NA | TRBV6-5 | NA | TGTGCCAGCTCCGTCCGGGACAAGCAAGGACCCCAGCATTTT | CASSVRDKQGPQHF
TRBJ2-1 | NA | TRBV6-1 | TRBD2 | TGTGCCAGCAGTGGGGGACTAGCGGGAGCGGTCAATGAGCAGTTCTTC | CASSGGLAGAVNEQFF